The 26 T cell receptor beta chains below all came from one sample that was sequenced in a study of control samples from healthy donors and cancer patients. Generated by immunoSEQ multiplex PCR, the TCRdb table keeps only in-frame clones and is missing some. The sample has tens of thousands of clones, about four fifths seen once. Sequenced input: blood. Receptors were obtained from a man aged 65 to 85 in good health.

The V gene is TRBV11-3, the J gene TRBJ2-3; 12 bases agree with TRBD2. CDR1 and CDR2 from the germline V gene are SGHNT and YENEEA. The CDR3 length is 16 residues. Losses at the gene ends were 5 bases for V and 3 bases for J; bases not matched to a gene: 6. CDR3 residues: CASSPQTSGSTDTQYF. CDR3 nucleotide sequence: TGTGCCAGCAGCCCCCAGACTAGCGGGAGTACAGATACGCAGTATTTT.

With respect to this clone: At one of its ends the junction is not consistent with the germline gene, which may arise from a read error. J is TRBJ1-2 and V is TRBV6-1, with D hard to call. The V gene's germline CDR1 is MNHNS and CDR2 SASEGT. The CDR3 contains 13 residues. In nucleotides, the CDR3 is TGTGCCAGCAGGGAAGGAGCTAACTATGGCTACACCTTC. This sequence encodes CASREGANYGYTF.

V usage is TRBV6-5 and J usage is TRBJ2-1; either TRBD1 or TRBD2 may fit D (6 bases each). This CDR3 is built from 15 residues. V gave up 5 bases and J gave up 1 base, with 12 bases separating them. Per the germline V gene, CDR1 is MNHEY and CDR2 is SVGAGI. CDR3 DNA sequence: TGTGCCAGCAGTCCACAGGGACTGTCCTACAATGAGCAGTTCTTC. Its translation: CASSPQGLSYNEQFF.

The chain combines TRBV10-3 with TRBJ2-1; D is possibly TRBD2 (7 bases). This CDR3 comprises 14 residues. Germline V lookup: CDR1 ENHRY, CDR2 SYGVKD. Deletions cut 4 bases from V and 4 bases from J, with 11 bases between. CDR3 in DNA: TGTGCCATCAGTGTAGGGGGGGCATACAATGAGCAGTTCTTC. Translated, it gives CAISVGGAYNEQFF.

The chain joins TRBV5-4 to TRBJ2-7; 13 nucleotides align to TRBD2. The CDR3 runs to 15 residues. The germline CDR1 and CDR2 sequences are SGHNT and YYREEE (reference sequence). With 3 bases clipped from V and 7 bases from J, the junction kept 7 bases outside the gene matches. CDR3 sequence (DNA): TGTGCCAGCAGCTCGCGGACTAGCGGGGGTGGTGAGCAGTACTTC. Translated: CASSSRTSGGGEQYF. The full variable domain, with the rest looked up from reference TRBV5-4 and TRBJ2-7, is ETGVTQSPTHLIKTRGQQVTLRCSSQSGHNTVSWYQQALGQGPQFIFQYYREEENGRGNFPPRFSGLQFPNYSSELNVNALELDDSALYLCASSSRTSGGGEQYFGPGTRLTVT.

CDR3 nucleotides: TGTGCCAGCAATCAGGTTAACAAAAACATTCAGTACTTC. As protein: CASNQVNKNIQYF. The V gene is TRBV2, the J gene TRBJ2-4, with no clear D. V gave up 7 bases and J gave up 3 bases, with 10 bases separating them. The CDR3 consists of 13 residues. Germline-derived CDR1 and CDR2 are SNHLY and FYNNEI. Combining the CDR3 with reference TRBV2 and TRBJ2-4 gives the whole variable domain EPEVTQTPSHQVTQMGQEVILRCVPISNHLYFYWYRQILGQKVEFLVSFYNNEISEKSEIFDDQFSVERPDGSNFTLKIRSTKLEDSAMYFCASNQVNKNIQYFGAGTRLSVL.

The V and J genes are TRBV18 and TRBJ2-5; no clear D gene. CDR1 and CDR2 from the germline V gene are KGHSH and LQKENI. The length of the CDR3 is 14 residues. Trimming left V 3 bases short and J 3 bases short, with 11 bases between. The CDR3 coding sequence is TGTGCCAGCTCACCGGCAGGCCCGAAAGAGACCCAGTACTTC. This sequence encodes CASSPAGPKETQYF.

This sequence joins TRBV2 and TRBJ2-2; 7 bases match TRBD1. V was clipped by 1 base and J by 2 bases; unmatched bases: 10. Germline CDR1 SNHLY, CDR2 FYNNEI. CDR3 length equals 18 residues. The CDR3 protein is CASSEVATGDKNTGELFF. The CDR3 nucleotides read TGTGCCAGCAGTGAAGTGGCCACAGGGGACAAAAACACCGGGGAGCTGTTTTTT.

V usage is TRBV6-1 and J usage is TRBJ2-1, with D perhaps given as TRBD1 or TRBD2 (5 bases each). V was pared by 3 bases and J by 15 bases, with 21 bases between. Germline assignment: CDR1 MNHNS and CDR2 SASEGT. This CDR3 has 14 amino acids. The chain's CDR3 is CASSDQGTQTVWFF. The CDR3 coding sequence is TGTGCCAGCAGTGACCAAGGGACCCAAACGGTCTGGTTCTTC.

The CDR3 spells CASSPTERRARGTDTQYF. The CDR3 DNA reads as TGTGCCAGCAGTCCCACGGAGAGACGGGCTAGAGGGACAGATACGCAGTATTTT. V gene TRBV27 combines with J gene TRBJ2-3, with D possibly matching TRBD2 (5 bases). Germline assignment: CDR1 MNHEY and CDR2 SMNVEV (reference sequence). Trimming shortened V by 5 bases and J by 3 bases, and 24 bases separated the two germline ends. This CDR3 spans 18 amino acids.

The chain is built from TRBV4-2 and TRBJ1-1, with a tentative D call TRBD1 (6 bases). Germline CDR1 reads LGHNA; CDR2 reads YNFKEQ. This CDR3 spans 17 amino acids. Trimming cost V 1 base and J 4 bases, with 19 bases left between them. CDR3 loop: CASSQGLRGLSLTEAFF. As DNA, the CDR3 is TGTGCCAGCAGCCAAGGGCTAAGGGGGTTATCCCTCACTGAAGCTTTCTTT.

The chain joins TRBV4-1 to TRBJ2-3; 11 nucleotides match TRBD2. This CDR3 contains 15 residues. Germline lookup yields CDR1 MGHRA and CDR2 YSYEKL. V lost 6 bases and J lost 6; bases outside the gene matches: 8. The CDR3 reads CASSLSSGRVDTQYF. Written as DNA, the CDR3 is TGCGCCAGCAGTTTAAGTAGCGGGAGGGTGGATACGCAGTATTTT.

The gene calls are TRBV2 and TRBJ2-5; the match to TRBD2 covers 11 bases. V lost 7 bases, J lost 2 bases, and 6 bases stayed unmatched. CDR3 length equals 15 residues. Germline CDR1 is SNHLY and CDR2 is FYNNEI. CDR3 DNA: TGTGCCAGCAAAGTCTTAGCGGGGGGGCAAGAGACCCAGTACTTC. It yields the protein CASKVLAGGQETQYF.

The genes are TRBV6-6 and TRBJ1-6; tentatively, D is TRBD1 (6 bases). The V and J ends lost 8 bases and 5 bases respectively, with 16 bases between them. Germline CDR1 is MNHNY and CDR2 is SVGAGI (reference sequence). CDR3 length: 15 residues. The CDR3, as DNA: TGTGCCAGCTCCCGCAGGGGCGGGGATAATTCACCCCTCCACTTT. It translates to CASSRRGGDNSPLHF.

The rearrangement uses TRBV6-5 and TRBJ2-7; no definite D call. Looked up from germline, CDR1 is MNHEY and CDR2 is SVGAGI. The CDR3 runs 13 residues. V lost 4 bases and J 4 bases, leaving 11 bases between the germline ends. For the CDR3, the DNA is TGTGCCAGCAGTTCCAGAGAGGTTTACGAGCAGTACTTC. This translates into CASSSREVYEQYF.

V is TRBV7-8 and J is TRBJ1-4; perhaps TRBD1 as D (5 bases). The CDR3 length is 19 residues. From germline, CDR1 is SGHVS and CDR2 FQNEAQ. Trimming shortened V by 3 bases and J by 11 bases, and 31 bases separated the two germline ends. This chain's CDR3 is CASSFAARGLGFRQAKLFF. The CDR3 DNA follows: TGTGCCAGCAGCTTTGCCGCGCGGGGGTTGGGTTTCCGTCAGGCTAAACTGTTTTTT.

The rearrangement joins TRBV7-9 to TRBJ1-3, with D possibly TRBD1 on 6 matching bases. This CDR3 is built from 18 residues. V lost 1 base, J lost 6 bases, and 22 bases lay in between. Germline-derived CDR1 and CDR2 are SEHNR and FQNEAQ (reference sequence). The CDR3 nucleotides are TGTGCCAGCAGCTTAGACTCTATTACAGGGAAGGGGAAAAACACCATATATTTT. Its protein is CASSLDSITGKGKNTIYF.

This clone was detected once. This chain links TRBV6-5 with TRBJ2-7, with D tentatively TRBD1 or TRBD2 (5 bases each). Trimming shortened V by 6 bases and J by 1 base, and 10 bases separated the two germline ends. This CDR3 has 13 amino acids. Germline CDR1 is MNHEY and CDR2 is SVGAGI. The CDR3: CASRGTASYEQYF. Written as DNA, the CDR3 is TGTGCCAGCAGGGGGACGGCGTCCTACGAGCAGTACTTC.

The chain has TRBV6-5 and TRBJ2-6; unclear D gene. This CDR3 is 15 amino acids long. Germline V gene data show CDR1 as MNHEY and CDR2 as SVGAGI. The ends were cut back, 8 bases at V and 2 bases at J, with 13 bases in the middle. The CDR3 here is CASSSLGAGANVLTF. The CDR3 DNA reads as TGTGCCAGCTCGAGTCTTGGAGCTGGGGCCAACGTCCTGACTTTC.

The chain carries TRBV18 and TRBJ1-1; D unresolved. V lost 3 bases, J lost 0 bases, and 8 bases lay in between. This CDR3 comprises 14 residues. Germline CDR1 reads KGHSH; CDR2 reads LQKENI. CDR3 in amino acids: CASSPSRVNTEAFF. For the CDR3, the DNA is TGTGCCAGCTCACCCAGTCGGGTGAACACTGAAGCTTTCTTT.

The chain joins TRBV7-9 to TRBJ2-1; 12 bases are shared with TRBD2. Germline loops: CDR1 SEHNR, CDR2 FQNEAQ (reference sequence). Trimming took 3 bases from V and 7 from J; bases not matched to a gene: 4. This CDR3 is 15 amino acids long. DNA of the CDR3: TGTGCCAGCAGCTTCTTCGGACTAGCGGGGAATGAGCAGTTCTTC. This gives the protein CASSFFGLAGNEQFF.

The chain joins TRBV2 to TRBJ2-3; D might be TRBD2 (5 bases). Germline CDR1 and CDR2: SNHLY and FYNNEI. The CDR3 runs to 14 residues. The V end lost 7 bases, the J end lost 1 base, and 12 bases lay between the germline ends. Here the CDR3 DNA reads TGTGCCAGCACCTTGGGTAGCGGCACAGATACGCAGTATTTT. Its translation is CASTLGSGTDTQYF.

This chain joins TRBV9 and TRBJ1-3; maybe TRBD1 (5 bases). The germline V and J ends were trimmed by 2 bases and 8 bases, with 14 bases remaining between them. This CDR3 has 14 amino acids. CDR1 is SGDLS and CDR2 is YYNGEE in the germline V gene. CDR3: CASSVEVGEDTIYF. For the CDR3, the DNA is TGTGCCAGCAGCGTCGAGGTAGGGGAAGACACCATATATTTT.

V gene TRBV6-6 combines with J gene TRBJ2-2; 9 bases are a match to TRBD1. There are 16 residues in the CDR3. In germline, CDR1 is MNHNY, CDR2 SVGAGI (reference sequence). After removal of 6 bases from V and 3 bases from J, the junction contained 8 bases not matched to a gene. In DNA form, the CDR3 reads TGTGCCAGCAGAAACAGGGGGCGTTTGTACACCGGGGAGCTGTTTTTT. Translated, it gives CASRNRGRLYTGELFF.

The rearrangement joins TRBV5-1 to TRBJ2-1; D is ambiguous. The V end lost 0 bases, the J end lost 7 bases, and 11 bases lay between the germline ends. The CDR3 runs 14 residues. Germline V gives CDR1 SGHRS, CDR2 YFSETQ. CDR3 region: CASSLGLELNEQFF. In nucleotides, the CDR3 is TGCGCCAGCAGCTTGGGGCTAGAGTTAAATGAGCAGTTCTTC.

The genes are TRBV5-1 and TRBJ2-3, with 10 bases lining up with TRBD2. The germline CDR1 and CDR2 sequences are SGHRS and YFSETQ. Trimming at V came to 0 bases and at J to 2 bases, leaving 6 bases not matched to a gene. This CDR3 has 17 amino acids. This CDR3 reads CASSLAGLAAPTDTQYF. The CDR3 region has the DNA TGCGCCAGCAGCTTGGCCGGACTAGCGGCACCCACAGATACGCAGTATTTT.